The TCR beta chain under discussion was sequenced for a study of T cell repertoires in cytomegalovirus infection. At the level of the study: CMV infection and matching HLA type were both indicated by public TCR beta signatures.

The CDR3 is 13 residues long. CDR1 is MDHEN and CDR2 is SYDVKM in the germline V gene. Trimming stripped 5 bases from V and 0 bases from J, with 7 bases between. A single record per CDR3 protein comes from TCRdb applying MiXCR to the reads. The table shows 100,000 to 150,000 distinct CDR3 sequences, with 20% to 30% occurring only once. This clonotype was counted at least ten times. Its specificity is not known. The sequence was collected from a human donor in good health (CMV status not recorded). Some clones in this sample may be carry-over from other donors' samples. The rearrangement uses TRBV28 and TRBJ1-1; D unresolved. The sequencing input was PBMCs, sequenced either directly or after in vitro stimulation (not recorded which). The CDR3 loop reads CASSDYVNTEAFF. CDR3 bases: TGTGCCAGCAGTGACTATGTGAACACTGAAGCTTTCTTT.